Listed below are T cell receptor beta chains from one sample, sequenced in a study of blood T cells in healthy people across ages. TCRdb reprocessed the 5' RACE reads via MiXCR and lists one record per CDR3 protein. Of fewer than 700,000 distinct CDR3 sequences detected, around two fifths appear once; the ten largest clones hold 30%. Sequencing used blood. All receptors come from a man of 80 years or more in good health. CDR3s include the opening cysteine and the closing phenylalanine or tryptophan. The order of the fields is CDR3 DNA, CDR3 protein, J gene, V gene, CDR3 length, clone size, D gene. The D gene is left open where the match is weak. Clone size is stated in some rows and not others, as once, few, many or a class when expanded.

DNA: TGTGCCAGCAGTTCCGGGGTAGCGGGGACCTACGAGCAGTACTTC; CDR3: CASSSGVAGTYEQYF; J: TRBJ2-7; V: TRBV28; length: 15; size: NA; D: TRBD2
DNA: TGTGCCAGCACTGGCGGGACAGTGATGGATACGCAGTATTTT; CDR3: CASTGGTVMDTQYF; J: TRBJ2-3; V: TRBV2; length: 14; size: NA; D: NA
DNA: TGCAGTGCTAGAGGGGGGGCGGTAACAGATACGCAGTATTTT; CDR3: CSARGGAVTDTQYF; J: TRBJ2-3; V: TRBV20-1; length: 14; size: few; D: NA
DNA: TGTGCCAGCGAAGTCGATCGGGCTTACACCGGGGAGCTGTTTTTT; CDR3: CASEVDRAYTGELFF; J: TRBJ2-2; V: TRBV6-2/TRBV6-3; length: 15; size: few; D: NA
DNA: TGCAGTGCTACCGCCGGGACTAGACCCTACGAGCAGTACTTC; CDR3: CSATAGTRPYEQYF; J: TRBJ2-7; V: TRBV20-1; length: 14; size: NA; D: TRBD2
DNA: TGTGCCATCAGTGAGAAAAAGTTGGGTGAAAAACTGTTTTTT; CDR3: CAISEKKLGEKLFF; J: TRBJ1-4; V: TRBV10-3; length: 14; size: few; D: NA
DNA: TGTGCCAGCAGTCCGCGGCGGGTAGCGGGAGTTCACGAGCAGTACTTC; CDR3: CASSPRRVAGVHEQYF; J: TRBJ2-7; V: TRBV12-3/TRBV12-4; length: 16; size: NA; D: TRBD2
DNA: TGCGCCAGCAGCCAAGCACAGGGGGATGAAAAACTGTTTTTT; CDR3: CASSQAQGDEKLFF; J: TRBJ1-4; V: TRBV4-3; length: 14; size: NA; D: TRBD1
DNA: TGTGCCAGCCTTGGACTAGCGATAAACACCGGGGAGCTGTTTTTT; CDR3: CASLGLAINTGELFF; J: TRBJ2-2; V: TRBV12-3/TRBV12-4; length: 15; size: few; D: TRBD2
DNA: TGTGCCAGCCGCAGGGTCGCCGGGGAGCTGTTTTTT; CDR3: CASRRVAGELFF; J: TRBJ2-2; V: TRBV6-2/TRBV6-3; length: 12; size: few; D: NA
DNA: TGTGCCAGCAGCCCTGGAATCGCCAGCCACGAGCAGTACTTC; CDR3: CASSPGIASHEQYF; J: TRBJ2-7; V: TRBV3-1; length: 14; size: few; D: NA
DNA: TGTGCCAGCAGCCCTGCCTCACTTGAAGCTTTCTTT; CDR3: CASSPASLEAFF; J: TRBJ1-1; V: TRBV7-2; length: 12; size: once; D: NA
DNA: TGTGCCAGCAGCTTGGACGGTCGTCCGGGAGGGTGGACCCAGTACTTC; CDR3: CASSLDGRPGGWTQYF; J: TRBJ2-5; V: TRBV5-5; length: 16; size: NA; D: TRBD2
DNA: TGCGCCAGCAGCCAAGATCCGGGAACCTCCTCTGGGGCCAACGTCCTGACTTTC; CDR3: CASSQDPGTSSGANVLTF; J: TRBJ2-6; V: TRBV4-3; length: 18; size: few; D: NA
DNA: TGCGCCAGCAGCCACAGCGACCTAGCGGGAGTTGAGCAGTTCTTC; CDR3: CASSHSDLAGVEQFF; J: TRBJ2-1; V: TRBV5-1; length: 15; size: NA; D: TRBD2
DNA: TGTGCCAGCAGTCACGAAGGGAATGAGCAGTTCTTC; CDR3: CASSHEGNEQFF; J: TRBJ2-1; V: TRBV2; length: 12; size: NA; D: NA
DNA: TGTGCCAGCAGCTTACAACCAGCGGGCACCCAAGAGACCCAGTACTTC; CDR3: CASSLQPAGTQETQYF; J: TRBJ2-5; V: TRBV7-2; length: 16; size: NA; D: NA
DNA: TGTGCCAGCAGTGGGGACCTTCTTGGTTCACCCCTCCACTTT; CDR3: CASSGDLLGSPLHF; J: TRBJ1-6; V: TRBV25-1; length: 14; size: NA; D: NA
DNA: TGTGCCAGCAGCTTATCACTAGCTACTGAGCAGTTCTTC; CDR3: CASSLSLATEQFF; J: TRBJ2-1; V: TRBV7-9; length: 13; size: NA; D: NA
DNA: TGTGCCATCAGTGACCGAGACTACAATGAGCAGTTCTTC; CDR3: CAISDRDYNEQFF; J: TRBJ2-1; V: TRBV10-3; length: 13; size: many; D: NA
DNA: TGTGCCAGCAGCTTAAATGAGATAGCCAAAAACATTCAGTACTTC; CDR3: CASSLNEIAKNIQYF; J: TRBJ2-4; V: TRBV7-2; length: 15; size: many; D: NA
DNA: TGCAGTGCTAGAACGGGACAGCAGCGTGGACTAGCGGGAGGGAGTTGGGCAGATACGCAGTATTTT; CDR3: CSARTGQQRGLAGGSWADTQYF; J: TRBJ2-3; V: TRBV20-1; length: 22; size: NA; D: TRBD2
DNA: TGTGCCAGCAATATACTGGGACTCCCTCAGTTCTTC; CDR3: CASNILGLPQFF; J: TRBJ2-1; V: TRBV28; length: 12; size: many; D: NA
DNA: TGTGCCAGCAGTCCGGGACAGCCGTACCAAGAGACCCAGTACTTC; CDR3: CASSPGQPYQETQYF; J: TRBJ2-5; V: TRBV12-3/TRBV12-4; length: 15; size: many; D: TRBD1
DNA: TGTGCCAGCAGTGTATTAGCGGGAGCTGAGCAGTTCTTC; CDR3: CASSVLAGAEQFF; J: TRBJ2-1; V: TRBV27; length: 13; size: NA; D: TRBD2
DNA: TGCGCCAGCAGCTTGGGCGGGGGGGCTGGATACAATGAGCAGTACTTC; CDR3: CASSLGGGAGYNEQYF; J: TRBJ2-5; V: TRBV5-1; length: 16; size: NA; D: TRBD2
DNA: TGTGCCAGCAGTGGGTCGACAGGGGAGTACGAGCAGTACTTC; CDR3: CASSGSTGEYEQYF; J: TRBJ2-7; V: TRBV25-1; length: 14; size: NA; D: TRBD1
DNA: TGTGCCAGCAGTTTCGGGGGGCCTAAGACTGAAGCTTTCTTT; CDR3: CASSFGGPKTEAFF; J: TRBJ1-1; V: TRBV12-3/TRBV12-4; length: 14; size: NA; D: NA
DNA: TGTGCCAGCAGCAACCCGGGACAGGGGAAGTCTGGGGCCAACGTCCTGACTTTC; CDR3: CASSNPGQGKSGANVLTF; J: TRBJ2-6; V: TRBV7-9; length: 18; size: few; D: TRBD1
DNA: TGTGCCTGGAGTTTTCTACCGGGACAGGGACTTTACGAGCAGTACTTC; CDR3: CAWSFLPGQGLYEQYF; J: TRBJ2-7; V: TRBV30; length: 16; size: few; D: TRBD1
DNA: TGTGCCAGCAGCCAGGCCCCGGGACAGACCTACGAGCAGTACTTC; CDR3: CASSQAPGQTYEQYF; J: TRBJ2-7; V: TRBV3-1; length: 15; size: few; D: TRBD1
DNA: TGCAGCGTTGCTGTGCGGTTCTCCTACGAGCAGTACTTC; CDR3: CSVAVRFSYEQYF; J: TRBJ2-7; V: TRBV29-1; length: 13; size: many; D: NA
DNA: TGCAGTGCTAGTGACGGGACCTCAGGCATAGATACGCAGTATTTT; CDR3: CSASDGTSGIDTQYF; J: TRBJ2-3; V: TRBV20-1; length: 15; size: NA; D: NA
DNA: TGTGCCAGCAGCGGGGAAGGGGGAACTGAAGCTTTCTTT; CDR3: CASSGEGGTEAFF; J: TRBJ1-1; V: TRBV6-4; length: 13; size: NA; D: NA
DNA: TGTGCCAGCAGCCCACGACAGGCGGCCTCCTACGAGCAGTACTTC; CDR3: CASSPRQAASYEQYF; J: TRBJ2-7; V: TRBV9; length: 15; size: NA; D: NA
DNA: TGCGCCAGCAGCTCGCTAGCGGGAGAGCCGAGGGATACGCAGTATTTT; CDR3: CASSSLAGEPRDTQYF; J: TRBJ2-3; V: TRBV5-1; length: 16; size: NA; D: TRBD2
DNA: TGTGCCAGCAGCCCGAGTGGCAACTACGAGCAGTTCTTC; CDR3: CASSPSGNYEQFF; J: TRBJ2-1; V: TRBV7-3; length: 13; size: NA; D: NA
DNA: TGTGCCAGTAGTGTCGGGACTAGCGGGAGGCCCCTGTACCAAGAGACCCAGTTCTTC; CDR3: CASSVGTSGRPLYQETQFF; J: TRBJ2-1; V: TRBV19; length: 19; size: NA; D: TRBD2
DNA: TGCAGTGCTAGTGGGGAAGGACAGGTCGGCGAGCAGTACTTC; CDR3: CSASGEGQVGEQYF; J: TRBJ2-7; V: TRBV20-1; length: 14; size: NA; D: TRBD1
DNA: TGTGCCAGCAGGGACCCAGGAGTCGCTAACTATGGCTACACCTTC; CDR3: CASRDPGVANYGYTF; J: TRBJ1-2; V: TRBV2; length: 15; size: NA; D: NA
DNA: TGCGCCAGCAGCTTGGTCCCGGATTCGAAAGAGACCCAGTACTTC; CDR3: CASSLVPDSKETQYF; J: TRBJ2-5; V: TRBV5-1; length: 15; size: NA; D: NA
DNA: TGCGCCAGCAGCTGGCAGTTAAGACAGACCCATTACAATGAGCAGTTCTTC; CDR3: CASSWQLRQTHYNEQFF; J: TRBJ2-1; V: TRBV5-1; length: 17; size: few; D: NA
DNA: TGCGCCAGCAGCTTAAATAACCAGTACTACGAGCAGTACTTC; CDR3: CASSLNNQYYEQYF; J: TRBJ2-7; V: TRBV5-1; length: 14; size: NA; D: NA
DNA: TGTGCCAGCAGCCCCAGGCCCGTATACTCCTCCTACGAGCAGTACTTC; CDR3: CASSPRPVYSSYEQYF; J: TRBJ2-7; V: TRBV14; length: 16; size: NA; D: NA
DNA: TGTGCCAGCAGTCAAAGGGGCAGCGGGGCTTACGAGCAGTACTTC; CDR3: CASSQRGSGAYEQYF; J: TRBJ2-7; V: TRBV12-3/TRBV12-4; length: 15; size: few; D: TRBD2
DNA: TGTGCCAGCACCGCGGACGTCTCATCCTATGGCTACACCTTC; CDR3: CASTADVSSYGYTF; J: TRBJ1-2; V: TRBV6-6; length: 14; size: NA; D: NA
DNA: TGCAGCGTGAGGACAGGGTTTTCCACTGAAGCTTTCTTT; CDR3: CSVRTGFSTEAFF; J: TRBJ1-1; V: TRBV29-1; length: 13; size: few; D: TRBD1
DNA: TGTGCCAGTAAGGCGGGGGCGACAGGGGGTCAGCCCCAGCATTTT; CDR3: CASKAGATGGQPQHF; J: TRBJ1-5; V: TRBV27; length: 15; size: few; D: TRBD1
DNA: TGTGCCAGCAGCCAATCGACAGGGTATGGCGAGCAGTACTTC; CDR3: CASSQSTGYGEQYF; J: TRBJ2-7; V: TRBV7-2; length: 14; size: NA; D: TRBD1
DNA: TGTGCCAGCAGCGTCGGACAGGGCACGGGAGAGCAGTACTTC; CDR3: CASSVGQGTGEQYF; J: TRBJ2-7; V: TRBV9; length: 14; size: NA; D: TRBD1
DNA: TGTGCCAGCAGCCCTCAGGGGCAGAGAGAGGCCCAGTACTTC; CDR3: CASSPQGQREAQYF; J: TRBJ2-5; V: TRBV7-2; length: 14; size: NA; D: NA
DNA: TGTGCCAGCAGTTACCCTATTCCGACAGGGAAACAAAGGACTTACGAGCAGTACTTC; CDR3: CASSYPIPTGKQRTYEQYF; J: TRBJ2-7; V: TRBV6-2/TRBV6-3; length: 19; size: NA; D: TRBD1
DNA: TGTGCCACAAACTCACGGGCGGGGGGACTGGTAGATACGCAGTATTTT; CDR3: CATNSRAGGLVDTQYF; J: TRBJ2-3; V: TRBV6-1; length: 16; size: NA; D: TRBD2
DNA: TGTGCCAGCAGCTTGGCTAGCGGGAATTACAATGAGCAGTTCTTC; CDR3: CASSLASGNYNEQFF; J: TRBJ2-1; V: TRBV7-2; length: 15; size: many; D: TRBD2
DNA: TGTGCCAGCAGCGTAATGAGAGGCATGCCCCAGCATTTT; CDR3: CASSVMRGMPQHF; J: TRBJ1-5; V: TRBV6-5; length: 13; size: NA; D: NA